The clone carrying this TCR beta chain has just one count. In the source study's methods: Reference gene primer amplification gave estimated nucleated cell counts. Assay: immunoSEQ multiplex PCR; the TCRdb copy retains only in-frame clones and omits some. From that table come the V and J calls and clone size; the DNA was used to work out D and trimming. The sample yields about 130,000 clones, approximately 83% seen once. This specimen comes from a study of blood T cell repertoires in COVID-19. In the study overall: The origin of the acute and convalescent COVID-19 samples was the United States, Italy and Spain. The analysed material was cDNA or gDNA that came from T cells, B-cell-depleted T cells, or PBMCs.

The V and J ends lost 6 bases and 2 bases, in that order; junction bases with no gene match: 5. This CDR3 has 14 amino acids. Looked up from germline, CDR1 is SNHLY and CDR2 is FYNNEI. Material for sequencing was peripheral blood. The chain employs TRBV2 and TRBJ2-7, with TRBD1 matching 9 bases. The receptor comes from a man between 60 and 75 years old with acute or convalescent COVID-19. The CDR3 is CASRGQGGPYEQYF. CDR3 nucleotides: TGTGCCAGCAGGGGACAGGGAGGGCCCTACGAGCAGTACTTC.